This T cell receptor (beta chain) was profiled in a study of shared clonotypes between healthy human individuals. Using immunoSEQ multiplex PCR, the repertoire was profiled, and TCRdb retains in-frame clones only, with some absent. This sample carries fewer than 400,000 clones, over 65% of them seen once, and the ten largest clones take under 13%. Comments on this clone: Other DNA variants within this sample encode the same CDR3.

Trimming left V 4 bases short and J 4 bases short, with 5 bases between. The CDR3 is 12 residues long. The germline V gene has CDR1 SGHTA and CDR2 FQGNSA. The rearrangement uses TRBV7-2 and TRBJ2-1; D remains unclear. The clonotype comes from a man aged 30 to 45 in good health. The material sequenced was memory CD4+ T cells sorted from blood. Subset reported: CD45RA-negative fraction. CDR3 sequence: CASSSGYNEQFF. The DNA of the CDR3 is TGTGCCAGCAGCTCCGGTTACAATGAGCAGTTCTTC.